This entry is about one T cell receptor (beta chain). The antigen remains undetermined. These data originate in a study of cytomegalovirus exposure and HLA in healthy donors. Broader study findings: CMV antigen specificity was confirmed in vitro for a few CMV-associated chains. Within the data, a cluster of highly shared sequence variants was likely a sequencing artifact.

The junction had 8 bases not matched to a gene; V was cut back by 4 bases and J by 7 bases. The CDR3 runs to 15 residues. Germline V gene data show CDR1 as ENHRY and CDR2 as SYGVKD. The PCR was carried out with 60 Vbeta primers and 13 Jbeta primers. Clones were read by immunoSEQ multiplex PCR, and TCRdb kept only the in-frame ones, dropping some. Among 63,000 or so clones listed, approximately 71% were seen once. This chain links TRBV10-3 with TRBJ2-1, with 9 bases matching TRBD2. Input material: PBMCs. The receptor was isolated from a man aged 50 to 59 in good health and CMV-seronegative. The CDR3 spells CAISGGASGVNEQFF. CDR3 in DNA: TGTGCCATCAGTGGAGGGGCTAGCGGGGTGAATGAGCAGTTCTTC.